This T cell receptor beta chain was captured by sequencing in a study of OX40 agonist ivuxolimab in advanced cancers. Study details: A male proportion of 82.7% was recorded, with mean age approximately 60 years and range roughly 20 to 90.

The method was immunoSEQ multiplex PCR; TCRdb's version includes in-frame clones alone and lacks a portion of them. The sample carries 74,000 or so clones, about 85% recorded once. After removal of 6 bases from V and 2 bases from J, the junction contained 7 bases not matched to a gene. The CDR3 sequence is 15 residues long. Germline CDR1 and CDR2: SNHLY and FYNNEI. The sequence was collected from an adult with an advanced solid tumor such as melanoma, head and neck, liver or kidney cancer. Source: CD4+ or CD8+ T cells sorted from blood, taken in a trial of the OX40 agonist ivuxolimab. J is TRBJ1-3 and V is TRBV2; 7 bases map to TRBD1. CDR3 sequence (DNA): TGTGCCAGCAGCCTCGACAGGGTTGCTGGAAACACCATATATTTT. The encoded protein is CASSLDRVAGNTIYF.